One and the same sample provided the 11 T cell receptor beta chains below, sequenced in a study of blood T cell repertoires in COVID-19. Generated by immunoSEQ multiplex PCR, the TCRdb table keeps only in-frame clones and is missing some. The data hold about 140,000 clones, with 84% observed a single time. Material for sequencing was peripheral blood. The receptors stem from a woman aged 80 or over in a cohort sampled during active or convalescent COVID-19.

This clone was detected only a few times. The genes are TRBV6-1 and TRBJ2-6, with D unclear. The CDR3 contains 16 residues. The germline V gene has CDR1 MNHNS and CDR2 SASEGT. Deletions cut 1 base from V and 5 bases from J, with 12 bases between. Here the CDR3 reads CASSEDYVRRANVLTF. CDR3 coding DNA: TGTGCCAGCAGTGAAGACTATGTTCGACGGGCCAACGTCCTGACTTTC.

The chain is built from TRBV11-3 and TRBJ2-2, with D maybe TRBD1 (6 bases). Trimming pared 4 bases from V and 5 bases from J, leaving 11 bases between. Germline V gene lookup returns CDR1 SGHNT and CDR2 YENEEA. The CDR3 consists of 14 residues. CDR3 region: CASSSGERTGELFF. The CDR3, as DNA: TGTGCCAGCAGCTCAGGGGAAAGAACCGGGGAGCTGTTTTTT.

The V gene is TRBV19, the J gene TRBJ2-1; 7 bases map to TRBD1. Trimming took 7 bases from V and 4 from J; bases not matched to a gene: 7. The germline V gene encodes CDR1 LNHDA and CDR2 SQIVND (reference sequence). This CDR3 spans 14 amino acids. CDR3 in DNA: TGTGCCAGTAAACAGGGGCAGCTATACAATGAGCAGTTCTTC. It encodes CASKQGQLYNEQFF.

The gene calls are TRBV4-3 and TRBJ1-1; TRBD1 might be the D (6 bases). The CDR3 extends over 14 amino acids. The V end was cut by 4 bases, the J end by 5 bases, with 14 bases between. Germline V gene sequence: CDR1 LGHNA, CDR2 YSLEER. For the CDR3, the DNA is TGCGCCAGCAGCCGATACAGGGTGAGGACTGAAGCTTTCTTT. It translates to CASSRYRVRTEAFF.

The V call is TRBV28, the J call TRBJ1-1; D not resolved. The CDR3 is 12 residues long. The germline V gene encodes CDR1 MDHEN and CDR2 SYDVKM. Trimming cost V 6 bases and J 3 bases, with 8 bases left between them. The CDR3 nucleotides are TGTGCCAGCAGCCTCCTTTACACTGAAGCTTTCTTT. Translation: CASSLLYTEAFF.

Here the CDR3 reads CASSEALAGGTDTQYF. The DNA of the CDR3 is TGTGCCAGCAGTGAAGCTCTAGCGGGGGGCACAGATACGCAGTATTTT. This chain uses TRBV2 with TRBJ2-3; 10 nucleotides agree with TRBD2. Unmatched junction bases numbered 1, after V lost 0 bases and J lost 1 base. There are 16 residues in the CDR3. CDR1 and CDR2 from the germline V gene are SNHLY and FYNNEI.

V usage is TRBV4-1 and J usage is TRBJ2-3, with 10 bases fitting TRBD2. V lost 4 bases, J lost 3 bases, and 19 bases stayed unmatched. This CDR3 spans 20 amino acids. Germline loops: CDR1 MGHRA, CDR2 YSYEKL. The DNA of the CDR3 is TGCGCCAGCAGCCCGTCGCCCTCTCCAGGACTAGCGGCACTTACAGATACGCAGTATTTT. Its protein is CASSPSPSPGLAALTDTQYF.

The gene calls are TRBV4-2 and TRBJ1-4; unclear D gene. This CDR3 comprises 16 residues. CDR1 and CDR2 (germline): LGHNA, YNFKEQ. V gave up 0 bases and J gave up 0 bases, with 8 bases separating them. In DNA form, the CDR3 reads TGTGCCAGCAGCCAAGAGGCCCGTGCAACTAATGAAAAACTGTTTTTT. Its translation: CASSQEARATNEKLFF.

V is TRBV5-6 and J is TRBJ2-5; 9 nucleotides agree with TRBD2. V was clipped by 0 bases and J by 5 bases; unmatched bases: 5. The CDR3 is made up of 15 amino acids. CDR1 SGHDT and CDR2 YYEEEE come from the germline V gene. CDR3 DNA sequence: TGTGCCAGCAGCTTGGCCGGAAGCGGGAGGGAGACCCAGTACTTC. This encodes CASSLAGSGRETQYF.

This chain uses TRBV7-9 with TRBJ2-5, with D possibly being TRBD2 (6 bases). CDR1 SEHNR and CDR2 FQNEAQ come from the germline V gene (reference sequence). The ends were cut back, 2 bases at V and 4 bases at J, with 11 bases in the middle. CDR3 length: 14 amino acids. For the CDR3, the DNA is TGTGCCAGCAGCTTAAACTCCGGGAGAGAGACCCAGTACTTC. This sequence encodes CASSLNSGRETQYF. Combining the CDR3 with reference TRBV7-9 and TRBJ2-5 gives the whole variable domain DTGVSQNPRHKITKRGQNVTFRCDPISEHNRLYWYRQTLGQGPEFLTYFQNEAQLEKSRLLSDRFSAERPKGSFSTLEIQRTEQGDSAMYLCASSLNSGRETQYFGPGTRLLVL.

The rearrangement links TRBV18 to TRBJ1-2; maybe TRBD1 (5 bases). Germline V lookup: CDR1 KGHSH, CDR2 LQKENI. The length of the CDR3 is 13 residues. The V and J ends lost 5 bases and 6 bases respectively, with 13 bases between them. The CDR3 sequence: CASSASWGDGYTF. DNA of the CDR3: TGTGCCAGCTCAGCGTCTTGGGGCGATGGCTACACCTTC.